This T cell receptor (beta chain) was documented in a study of blood T cell repertoires in COVID-19. Across the study: Samples representing acute and convalescent COVID-19 were sourced from the United States, Italy and Spain. Sample material is recorded as cDNA or gDNA derived from T cells, B-cell-depleted T cells, or PBMCs.

Original handling: Reference gene primer amplification yielded estimated nucleated cell counts. The method was immunoSEQ multiplex PCR; TCRdb's version includes in-frame clones alone and lacks a portion of them. V, J and clone size were drawn from that table, and D and trimming were deduced from the DNA. The sample records 200,000 to 250,000 clones, roughly nine tenths being singletons. Looked up from germline, CDR1 is KGHDR and CDR2 is SFDVKD. This CDR3 spans 17 amino acids. Unmatched junction bases numbered 6, after V lost 1 base and J lost 2 bases. The gene calls are TRBV24-1 and TRBJ2-2, with 7 bases lining up with TRBD2. Specimen: peripheral blood. The clonotype was recovered from a woman younger than 35 who had recovered from COVID-19. The CDR3 is CATSDLSRDYNTGELFF. CDR3 in DNA: TGTGCCACCAGTGATTTATCCCGGGACTACAACACCGGGGAGCTGTTTTTT.